The 16 T cell receptor beta chains given below trace back to one sample, sequenced in a study of blood T cell repertoires in COVID-19. The protocol was immunoSEQ multiplex PCR, while the TCRdb copy is restricted to in-frame clones and leaves out a portion. The data contain 150,000 to 200,000 clones, approximately 84% of them seen just once; the ten biggest clones take up approximately 2.6%. Material for sequencing was peripheral blood. All receptors come from a human donor with acute or convalescent COVID-19. The donor label of this sample is uncertain.

The V call is TRBV6-5, the J call TRBJ2-7; TRBD1 agrees at 8 bases. The length of the CDR3 is 13 residues. Germline V CDR1 and CDR2: MNHEY, SVGAGI. The ends lost 6 bases at V and 5 bases at J; junction bases unmatched: 6. The CDR3 DNA reads TGTGCCAGCAGCTTAGACAGGGGTAACGAGCAGTACTTC. Protein: CASSLDRGNEQYF.

This chain connects TRBV4-1 to TRBJ2-4; 7 bases fit TRBD2. V lost 0 bases to trimming and J lost 3 bases; unmatched junction nucleotides: 5. CDR3 length equals 16 residues. Germline V lookup: CDR1 MGHRA, CDR2 YSYEKL. The CDR3 reads CASSQDTAGVKNIQYF. The CDR3, as DNA: TGCGCCAGCAGCCAAGATACTGCGGGAGTCAAAAACATTCAGTACTTC.

The V call is TRBV11-2, the J call TRBJ1-4; no firm D call. V dropped 4 bases and J dropped 0 bases, with 12 bases sitting between them. The CDR3 is 16 amino acids. Germline values: CDR1 SGHAT, CDR2 FQNNGV. The CDR3 here is CASSSDSGTTNEKLFF. As DNA, the CDR3 is TGTGCCAGCAGCTCTGACTCGGGGACAACTAATGAAAAACTGTTTTTT.

The V and J genes are TRBV18 and TRBJ1-6; 9 bases are shared with TRBD1. Germline loops: CDR1 KGHSH, CDR2 LQKENI. V shed 6 bases and J 10 bases; nucleotides not matched to a gene: 10. The CDR3 is 15 residues long. The CDR3 nucleotides read TGTGCCAGCTCCGAACTAGGACAGGGGAGATCACCCCTCCACTTT. Its protein is CASSELGQGRSPLHF.

CDR3: CAISESRQGLYNEQFF. CDR3 DNA: TGTGCCATCAGTGAGTCGAGGCAGGGCCTCTACAATGAGCAGTTCTTC. The chain is built from TRBV10-3 and TRBJ2-1, with a weak D call TRBD1 (5 bases). CDR3 length: 16 residues. V was cut by 0 bases and J by 3 bases, with 12 bases left in between. The germline CDR1 and CDR2 sequences are ENHRY and SYGVKD.

The chain joins TRBV6-5 to TRBJ1-2, with TRBD1 matching over 8 bases. Trimming took 6 bases from V and 3 from J; bases not matched to a gene: 6. The CDR3 length is 14 residues. The germline CDR1 and CDR2 sequences are MNHEY and SVGAGI. DNA for the CDR3: TGTGCCAGCAGGTCAGGGGGCTCGGACTATGGCTACACCTTC. It encodes CASRSGGSDYGYTF.

This clone was observed a single time. The chain couples TRBV28 to TRBJ2-3; D ambiguous. V lost 5 bases to trimming and J lost 3 bases, with 12 bases between them. CDR3 size: 14 residues. Germline loops: CDR1 MDHEN, CDR2 SYDVKM. CDR3 in DNA: TGTGCCAGCAGTCCCCCCCGCGCGACAGATACGCAGTATTTT. Protein sequence: CASSPPRATDTQYF.

V usage is TRBV19 and J usage is TRBJ1-1, with 9 bases that match TRBD1. Germline V gives CDR1 LNHDA, CDR2 SQIVND (reference sequence). V shed 5 bases and J 2 bases; nucleotides not matched to a gene: 3. The CDR3 loop spans 14 amino acids. The CDR3 DNA follows: TGTGCCAGTAGTTGGGACAGGGCAAACACTGAAGCTTTCTTT. Its translation is CASSWDRANTEAFF. The full variable domain, completed using reference TRBV19 and TRBJ1-1, is DGGITQSPKYLFRKEGQNVTLSCEQNLNHDAMYWYRQDPGQGLRLIYYSQIVNDFQKGDIAEGYSVSREKKESFPLTVTSAQKNPTAFYLCASSWDRANTEAFFGQGTRLTVV.

The chain couples TRBV7-6 to TRBJ2-7; 12 nucleotides align to TRBD2. V was pared by 4 bases and J by 2 bases, with 3 bases of the junction left unmatched. Germline CDR1 and CDR2: SGHVS and FNYEAQ. CDR3 length: 15 amino acids. CDR3 amino acids: CASSSLAGGPYEQYF. DNA of the CDR3: TGTGCCAGCAGCTCCCTAGCGGGAGGGCCCTACGAGCAGTACTTC.

V and J are TRBV5-5 and TRBJ1-2; TRBD1 agrees at 8 bases. The trim removed 0 bases at V and 7 bases at J, leaving 11 bases unmatched. CDR1 and CDR2 (germline): SGHKS, YYEKEE (reference sequence). The CDR3 sequence is 16 residues long. CDR3 sequence reads: CASSLGTGTTRFGYTF. In DNA, the CDR3 is TGTGCCAGCAGCTTGGGGACAGGGACGACTCGTTTTGGCTACACCTTC.

Of note for this clone: Other DNA sequences in the sample encode the same CDR3. This chain joins TRBV5-6 and TRBJ1-5; 10 nucleotides align to TRBD1. Trimming at V came to 1 base and at J to 6 bases, leaving 1 base not matched to a gene. Germline loops: CDR1 SGHDT, CDR2 YYEEEE. The CDR3 totals 14 residues. DNA of the CDR3: TGTGCCAGCAGCTTGAGGGACAGGGGTCAGCCCCAGCATTTT. Its translation is CASSLRDRGQPQHF.

The chain joins TRBV27 to TRBJ2-3; 10 positions agree with TRBD2. V trimming: 4 bases; J trimming: 6 bases; junction bases outside the gene matches: 4. This CDR3 has 14 amino acids. Germline V CDR1 and CDR2: MNHEY, SMNVEV (reference sequence). CDR3 in DNA: TGTGCCAGCAGTTGGGCTAGCGGGAGTGATACGCAGTATTTT. The encoded protein is CASSWASGSDTQYF.

This sequence joins TRBV5-4 and TRBJ2-5; unclear D gene. Trimming took off 4 bases at V and 5 bases at J, with 9 bases between the two ends. Germline V gene data show CDR1 as SGHNT and CDR2 as YYREEE (reference sequence). The CDR3 loop spans 12 amino acids. For the CDR3, the DNA is TGTGCCAGCAGCATCAGTCAGGAGACCCAGTACTTC. This codes for CASSISQETQYF.

The rearrangement joins TRBV18 to TRBJ2-2, with D uncertain. The CDR3 is 12 residues long. Germline V gene sequence: CDR1 KGHSH, CDR2 LQKENI. V was cut by 5 bases and J by 3 bases, with 4 bases left in between. CDR3 nucleotide sequence: TGTGCCAGCTCATCTGACACCGGGGAGCTGTTTTTT. Translated, it gives CASSSDTGELFF.

This clone came up many times. The chain joins TRBV5-1 to TRBJ1-5; D is undetermined. Trimming pared 0 bases from V and 2 bases from J, leaving 9 bases between. This CDR3 has 15 residues. Germline CDR1 SGHRS, CDR2 YFSETQ. The CDR3: CASSLAGGGNQPQHF. DNA for the CDR3: TGCGCCAGCAGCTTGGCGGGAGGCGGCAATCAGCCCCAGCATTTT.

As regards this clone: The same CDR3 is also encoded by other DNA sequences in this sample. The CDR3 sequence: CASSSQETQYF. The CDR3 coding sequence is TGTGCCAGCTCGTCTCAAGAGACCCAGTACTTC. The rearrangement links TRBV18 to TRBJ2-5; no reliable D call. Deletions cut 6 bases from V and 2 bases from J, with 4 bases between. CDR3 size: 11 residues. The germline V gene has CDR1 KGHSH and CDR2 LQKENI.